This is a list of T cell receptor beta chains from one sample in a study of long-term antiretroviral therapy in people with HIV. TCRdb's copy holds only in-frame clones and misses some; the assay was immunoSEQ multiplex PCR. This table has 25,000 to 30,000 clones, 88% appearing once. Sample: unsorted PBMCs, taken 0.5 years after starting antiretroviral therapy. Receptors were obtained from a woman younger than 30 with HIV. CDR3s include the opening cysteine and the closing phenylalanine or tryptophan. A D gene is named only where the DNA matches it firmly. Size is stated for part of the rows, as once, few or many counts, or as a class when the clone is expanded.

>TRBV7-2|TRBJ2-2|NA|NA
CASSLAPGRNTGELFF
TGTGCCAGCAGCTTAGCCCCAGGGCGGAACACCGGGGAGCTGTTTTTT
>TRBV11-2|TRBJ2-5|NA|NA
CASSLGGVQETQYF
TGTGCCAGCAGCTTAGGAGGGGTTCAAGAGACCCAGTACTTC
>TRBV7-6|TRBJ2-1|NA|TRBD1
CASRVWDSPYNEQFF
TGTGCCAGCAGGGTGTGGGACAGCCCCTACAATGAGCAGTTCTTC
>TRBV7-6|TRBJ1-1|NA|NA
CASSREVVDTEAFF
TGTGCCAGCAGCCGCGAGGTCGTGGACACTGAAGCTTTCTTT
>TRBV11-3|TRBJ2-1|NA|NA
CASSPSRAGNEQFF
TGTGCCAGCAGCCCTAGCCGAGCAGGCAATGAGCAGTTCTTC
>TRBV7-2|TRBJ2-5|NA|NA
CASSFGDPRETQYF
TGTGCCAGCAGCTTTGGGGACCCTCGGGAGACCCAGTACTTC
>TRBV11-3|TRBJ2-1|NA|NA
CASSARGDEQFF
TGTGCCAGCAGCGCCAGGGGGGATGAGCAGTTCTTC
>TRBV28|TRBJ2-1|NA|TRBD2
CASSFTSARYNEQFF
TGTGCCAGCAGTTTCACTAGCGCGAGATACAATGAGCAGTTCTTC
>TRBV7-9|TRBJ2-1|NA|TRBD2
CASSSRVAGADEQFF
TGTGCCAGCAGCTCCCGGGTAGCGGGAGCGGATGAGCAGTTCTTC
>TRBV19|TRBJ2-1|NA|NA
CASSISQRTTYNEQFF
TGTGCCAGTAGTATCTCGCAGCGGACGACTTACAATGAGCAGTTCTTC
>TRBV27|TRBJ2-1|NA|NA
CASSLISGSLDEQFF
TGTGCCAGCAGTTTAATAAGTGGTAGTCTGGATGAGCAGTTCTTC
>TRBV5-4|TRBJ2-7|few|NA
CASSIQGNEQYF
TGTGCCAGCAGCATCCAGGGAAACGAGCAGTACTTC
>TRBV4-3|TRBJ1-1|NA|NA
CASSQDWVETEAFF
TGCGCCAGCAGCCAAGATTGGGTGGAAACTGAAGCTTTCTTT
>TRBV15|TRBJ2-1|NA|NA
CATSRDYLAGYDEQFF
TGTGCCACCAGCAGAGATTACCTAGCTGGCTATGATGAGCAGTTCTTC
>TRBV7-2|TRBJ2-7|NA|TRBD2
CASSSTSGYYEQYF
TGTGCCAGCAGCTCGACTAGCGGGTATTACGAGCAGTACTTC
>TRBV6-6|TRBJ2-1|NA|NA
CASSYRDAYNEQFF
TGTGCCAGCAGTTACCGGGACGCCTACAATGAGCAGTTCTTC
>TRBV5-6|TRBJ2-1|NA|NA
CASSLFGLTYNEQFF
TGTGCCAGCAGCTTATTTGGGTTAACCTACAATGAGCAGTTCTTC
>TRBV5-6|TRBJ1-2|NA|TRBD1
CASSRDRGPFETF
TGTGCCAGCAGCCGGGACAGGGGTCCCTTCGAAACCTTC
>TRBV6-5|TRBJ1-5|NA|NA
CASSYSSLQPQHF
TGTGCCAGCAGTTACTCGTCCCTACAGCCCCAGCATTTT
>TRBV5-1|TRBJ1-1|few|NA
CASSWTDLTEAFF
TGCGCCAGCAGCTGGACGGATCTTACTGAAGCTTTCTTT